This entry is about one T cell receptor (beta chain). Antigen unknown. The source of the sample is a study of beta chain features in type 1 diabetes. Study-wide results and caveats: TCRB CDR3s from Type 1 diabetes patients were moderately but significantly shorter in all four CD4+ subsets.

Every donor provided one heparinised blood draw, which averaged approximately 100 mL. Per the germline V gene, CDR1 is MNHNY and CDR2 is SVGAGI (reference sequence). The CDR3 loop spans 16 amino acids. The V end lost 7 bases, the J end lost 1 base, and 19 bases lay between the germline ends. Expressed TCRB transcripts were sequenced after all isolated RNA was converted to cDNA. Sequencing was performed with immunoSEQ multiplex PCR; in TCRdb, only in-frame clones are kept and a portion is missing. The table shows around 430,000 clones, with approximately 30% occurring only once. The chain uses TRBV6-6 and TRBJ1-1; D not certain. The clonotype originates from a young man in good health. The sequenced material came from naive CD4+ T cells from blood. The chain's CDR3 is CASTPPGGLGNTEAFF. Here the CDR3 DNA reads TGTGCCAGCACCCCACCGGGCGGGTTAGGGAACACTGAAGCTTTCTTT.